A single T cell receptor (beta chain) is shown here with its context. Its target is unknown. Looked up from germline, CDR1 is LGHNA and CDR2 is YSLEER. The CDR3 is 13 amino acids. cDNA serving as the sequencing template came from extracted, reverse transcribed RNA. TCRdb keeps only in-frame clones here, not all; method: immunoSEQ multiplex PCR. The data show 150,000 to 200,000 clones, under 80% seen once. This sample is drawn from a study of CD8+ T cells in alopecia areata. Study at large: Treatment of the treated patients consisted of oral tofacitinib, 5 to 10 mg twice daily.

The treatment here: oral pan-JAK inhibitor, 5-10 mg twice daily. Sorted out of PBMCs were CD4+ T cells and CD8+ T cells. Study-level points and caveats: Scalp clonality, along with expanded CD8+ clones among the top 100, was significantly decreased by tofacitinib. In lesional scalp, particularly from alopecia totalis/universalis, clonality was higher than in normal scalp.

The source material was CD4+ T cells sorted from blood, sampled around week 49, from a patient treated with tofacitinib. The V call is TRBV4-3, the J call TRBJ2-5, with D unresolved. The J call is uncertain, as TRBJ2-7 better fits the DNA end. This sequence originates from a human donor with alopecia areata. CDR3 amino acids: CASSQQASHEQYF. In DNA, the CDR3 is TGCGCCAGCAGCCAACAGGCCTCTCACGAGCAGTACTTC.